These 17 T cell receptor beta chains were all obtained from the same sample, sequenced in a study of response to subunit inactivated influenza vaccine. TCRdb itself ran the RT-PCR reads through MiXCR, one entry per CDR3 protein. The table records about 570,000 distinct CDR3 sequences, over 9% of them present only once. The same specimen was also included in a second study, on T cells expressing NK-cell markers. That work contributes: TCR beta libraries carry UMIs added by 5'RACE template switching.

The sequenced sample was PBMCs from blood, obtained on the day of vaccination. All receptors come from a middle-aged man who received an inactivated influenza vaccine.

V gene TRBV10-3 combines with J gene TRBJ2-7; no definite D call. The germline V gene encodes CDR1 ENHRY and CDR2 SYGVKD. The CDR3 consists of 11 residues. Trimming took 3 bases from V and 5 from J, leaving 5 bases between them. The CDR3 DNA is TGTGCCATCAGTGATATGGACGAGCAGTACTTC. Translation gives CAISDMDEQYF.

This clonotype was detected a few times. The chain has TRBV5-1 and TRBJ2-7; TRBD1 aligns across 7 bases. CDR1 is SGHRS and CDR2 is YFSETQ in the germline V gene. V gave up 0 bases and J gave up 3 bases; unmatched junction bases: 12. The CDR3 spans 17 residues. The DNA for the CDR3 is TGCGCCAGCAGCTTGGCCCAGGTAGGGGGCAGTATCTACGAGCAGTACTTC. Amino acids: CASSLAQVGGSIYEQYF.

This clonotype was observed a handful of times. The chain combines TRBV7-6 with TRBJ2-1; D is undetermined. Trimming removed 4 bases from V and 7 bases from J, with 17 bases in between. Germline V CDR1 and CDR2: SGHVS, FNYEAQ. CDR3 length equals 15 residues. The CDR3 sequence: CASSSTAEWVNEQFF. Written as DNA, the CDR3 is TGTGCCAGCAGCTCCACAGCTGAGTGGGTAAATGAGCAGTTCTTC.

CDR3 sequence reads: CSAPRGGSYEQYF. The CDR3 nucleotides read TGCAGTGCTCCCCGAGGAGGCTCCTACGAGCAGTACTTC. The V and J genes are TRBV20-1 and TRBJ2-7, with D perhaps matching TRBD2 (5 bases). Germline-derived CDR1 and CDR2 are DFQATT and SNEGSKA (reference sequence). This CDR3 spans 13 amino acids. Deletions cut 5 bases from V and 0 bases from J, with 11 bases between.

This clonotype was counted only a few times. The J gene is TRBJ2-1, the V gene TRBV20-1; TRBD2 is a possible D gene (5 bases). The CDR3 is made up of 13 amino acids. V shed 1 base and J shed 7 bases, with 11 bases lying between them. CDR1 is DFQATT and CDR2 is SNEGSKA in the germline V gene (reference sequence). This chain's CDR3 is CSARVNLANEQFF. The CDR3 coding sequence is TGCAGTGCTAGAGTCAATCTAGCAAATGAGCAGTTCTTC.

V and J are TRBV6-5 and TRBJ1-3; D ambiguous. Germline V gives CDR1 MNHEY, CDR2 SVGAGI. This CDR3 region has 15 residues. Trimming left V 4 bases short and J 0 bases short, with 10 bases between. The chain's CDR3 is CASSSHQDSGNTIYF. The CDR3 region has the DNA TGTGCCAGCAGTTCCCATCAGGACTCTGGAAACACCATATATTTT.

This clonotype turned up a few times. The chain uses TRBV15 and TRBJ2-7; 7 positions agree with TRBD1. Germline V gene sequence: CDR1 LNHNV, CDR2 YYDKDF (reference sequence). The CDR3 is made up of 14 amino acids. Germline trimming cut 1 base from V and 0 bases from J; bases unmatched to any gene: 0. The CDR3 DNA follows: TGTGCCACCAGCAGAGGGGACAGCTCCTACGAGCAGTACTTC. Protein product: CATSRGDSSYEQYF.

V and J are TRBV5-1 and TRBJ1-6; no clear D. The V and J ends lost 3 bases and 2 bases respectively, with 9 bases between them. Germline-derived CDR1 and CDR2 are SGHRS and YFSETQ. This CDR3 has 15 residues. This chain's CDR3 is CASSSVVAYNSPLHF. The CDR3 bases are TGCGCCAGCAGCTCGGTTGTCGCCTATAATTCACCCCTCCACTTT.

The chain uses TRBV30 and TRBJ1-2, with unresolved D. V lost 4 bases, J lost 7 bases, and 10 bases lay in between. This CDR3 has 11 residues. Germline-derived CDR1 and CDR2 are GTSNPN and SVGIG (reference sequence). CDR3 coding DNA: TGTGCCTGGAATTACAAAGGTGGCTACACCTTC. This encodes CAWNYKGGYTF.

This clonotype was seen a handful of times. The rearrangement uses TRBV20-1 and TRBJ1-1; D is unresolved. V lost 6 bases, J lost 0 bases, and 14 bases lay in between. The CDR3 length is 14 residues. The germline gives CDR1 DFQATT, CDR2 SNEGSKA (reference sequence). Here the CDR3 DNA reads TGCAGTGCCCCCCCAGGCAGGATGAACACTGAAGCTTTCTTT. Protein product: CSAPPGRMNTEAFF.

The chain employs TRBV4-2 and TRBJ2-3, with 10 nucleotides matching TRBD2. The germline CDR1 and CDR2 sequences are LGHNA and YNFKEQ. The CDR3 spans 17 residues. J lost 0 bases, V lost 10 bases, and 13 bases had no gene match. The CDR3 DNA reads TGTGCCATGGGCTCCGGGCTAGCGGGGGCTAGCACAGATACGCAGTATTTT. Its protein product is CAMGSGLAGASTDTQYF.

This clonotype was recorded a few times. This rearrangement joins TRBV6-1 to TRBJ1-3; D is ambiguous. The V gene's germline CDR1 is MNHNS and CDR2 SASEGT. The CDR3 extends over 13 amino acids. V was pared by 6 bases and J by 3 bases, with 9 bases between. The DNA of the CDR3 is TGTGCCAGCAGAGAGACCGGTGGAAACACCATATATTTT. Its translation is CASRETGGNTIYF.

The rearrangement joins TRBV12-3 or TRBV12-4 to TRBJ2-1; 9 bases fit TRBD2. Trimming at V came to 6 bases and at J to 4 bases, leaving 10 bases not matched to a gene. The CDR3 totals 16 residues. Here the CDR3 DNA reads TGTGCCAGCAGCTGGCGGGTCGCGGGAGGGTACAATGAGCAGTTCTTC. Its protein is CASSWRVAGGYNEQFF.

The V and J genes are TRBV20-1 and TRBJ2-3; the match to TRBD2 covers 10 bases. Germline CDR1 DFQATT, CDR2 SNEGSKA (reference sequence). The CDR3 runs 16 residues. V gave up 0 bases and J gave up 7 bases; unmatched junction bases: 10. The CDR3 bases are TGCAGTGCTAGAGATTACGGACTAGCGGCCCTTTATACGCAGTATTTT. Its translation is CSARDYGLAALYTQYF.

There are many counts of this clonotype. The chain couples TRBV6-2 or TRBV6-3 to TRBJ2-1, with 9 bases matching TRBD2. Germline trimming cut 2 bases from V and 5 bases from J; bases unmatched to any gene: 7. Germline V gene data show CDR1 as MNHEY and CDR2 as SVGEGT. This CDR3 region has 16 residues. The CDR3 protein is CASSYRSLAGNNEQFF. The CDR3 coding sequence is TGTGCCAGCAGTTACCGCTCCCTAGCGGGAAACAATGAGCAGTTCTTC.

The sample holds a few counts of this clonotype. The chain links TRBV9 to TRBJ2-1, with TRBD2 identical over 7 bases. V dropped 4 bases and J dropped 8; count of bases not matched to a gene: 9. The CDR3 runs 14 residues. The germline CDR1 and CDR2 sequences are SGDLS and YYNGEE. CDR3 DNA sequence: TGTGCCAGCAGCCCGGGAGGCGGGAAGGATGAGCAGTTCTTC. Protein product: CASSPGGGKDEQFF. Using reference TRBV9 and TRBJ2-1 for the parts outside the CDR3, the full variable domain is DSGVTQTPKHLITATGQRVTLRCSPRSGDLSVYWYQQSLDQGLQFLIQYYNGEERAKGNILERFSAQQFPDLHSELNLSSLELGDSALYFCASSPGGGKDEQFFGPGTRLTVL.

This clonotype occurred many times. The chain is built from TRBV7-8 and TRBJ2-6, with D hard to call. CDR1 SGHVS and CDR2 FQNEAQ come from the germline V gene. The V and J ends lost 0 bases and 2 bases respectively, with 14 bases between them. The CDR3 runs to 18 residues. The CDR3 reads CASSLALPLGPGANVLTF. The DNA for the CDR3 is TGTGCCAGCAGCTTAGCGTTACCCTTGGGTCCTGGGGCCAACGTCCTGACTTTC.